The TCR beta chain described here comes from a study of shared clonotypes between healthy human individuals. Memory CD4+ cells were the fraction left after CD45RA+ naive selection. J lost 6 bases, V lost 5 bases, and 17 bases had no gene match. Per the germline V gene, CDR1 is LNHDA and CDR2 is SQIVND (reference sequence). The CDR3 length is 17 residues. As to this clone: Its antigen is currently unknown.

The study, taken as a whole, reports: Generation probability values for non-shared clonotypes were lower than those for clonotypes shared by all four donors.

Only in-frame clones appear in the TCRdb table, and some are missing; sequencing was by immunoSEQ multiplex PCR. Found here are 2 million to 3 million clones, approximately 90% of them singletons; the top ten hold over 0.12%. The sample was naive CD4+ T cells sorted from blood. Stated subset: CD45RA+ positively selected. The J gene is TRBJ2-3, the V gene TRBV19; 7 bases are a match to TRBD1. The TCR was taken from a man between 18 and 29 years old in good health. CDR3 nucleotides: TGTGCCAGTAGTGCAGTCCGAGGGGGCCGTTCAGGGGATACGCAGTATTTT. This translates into CASSAVRGGRSGDTQYF.